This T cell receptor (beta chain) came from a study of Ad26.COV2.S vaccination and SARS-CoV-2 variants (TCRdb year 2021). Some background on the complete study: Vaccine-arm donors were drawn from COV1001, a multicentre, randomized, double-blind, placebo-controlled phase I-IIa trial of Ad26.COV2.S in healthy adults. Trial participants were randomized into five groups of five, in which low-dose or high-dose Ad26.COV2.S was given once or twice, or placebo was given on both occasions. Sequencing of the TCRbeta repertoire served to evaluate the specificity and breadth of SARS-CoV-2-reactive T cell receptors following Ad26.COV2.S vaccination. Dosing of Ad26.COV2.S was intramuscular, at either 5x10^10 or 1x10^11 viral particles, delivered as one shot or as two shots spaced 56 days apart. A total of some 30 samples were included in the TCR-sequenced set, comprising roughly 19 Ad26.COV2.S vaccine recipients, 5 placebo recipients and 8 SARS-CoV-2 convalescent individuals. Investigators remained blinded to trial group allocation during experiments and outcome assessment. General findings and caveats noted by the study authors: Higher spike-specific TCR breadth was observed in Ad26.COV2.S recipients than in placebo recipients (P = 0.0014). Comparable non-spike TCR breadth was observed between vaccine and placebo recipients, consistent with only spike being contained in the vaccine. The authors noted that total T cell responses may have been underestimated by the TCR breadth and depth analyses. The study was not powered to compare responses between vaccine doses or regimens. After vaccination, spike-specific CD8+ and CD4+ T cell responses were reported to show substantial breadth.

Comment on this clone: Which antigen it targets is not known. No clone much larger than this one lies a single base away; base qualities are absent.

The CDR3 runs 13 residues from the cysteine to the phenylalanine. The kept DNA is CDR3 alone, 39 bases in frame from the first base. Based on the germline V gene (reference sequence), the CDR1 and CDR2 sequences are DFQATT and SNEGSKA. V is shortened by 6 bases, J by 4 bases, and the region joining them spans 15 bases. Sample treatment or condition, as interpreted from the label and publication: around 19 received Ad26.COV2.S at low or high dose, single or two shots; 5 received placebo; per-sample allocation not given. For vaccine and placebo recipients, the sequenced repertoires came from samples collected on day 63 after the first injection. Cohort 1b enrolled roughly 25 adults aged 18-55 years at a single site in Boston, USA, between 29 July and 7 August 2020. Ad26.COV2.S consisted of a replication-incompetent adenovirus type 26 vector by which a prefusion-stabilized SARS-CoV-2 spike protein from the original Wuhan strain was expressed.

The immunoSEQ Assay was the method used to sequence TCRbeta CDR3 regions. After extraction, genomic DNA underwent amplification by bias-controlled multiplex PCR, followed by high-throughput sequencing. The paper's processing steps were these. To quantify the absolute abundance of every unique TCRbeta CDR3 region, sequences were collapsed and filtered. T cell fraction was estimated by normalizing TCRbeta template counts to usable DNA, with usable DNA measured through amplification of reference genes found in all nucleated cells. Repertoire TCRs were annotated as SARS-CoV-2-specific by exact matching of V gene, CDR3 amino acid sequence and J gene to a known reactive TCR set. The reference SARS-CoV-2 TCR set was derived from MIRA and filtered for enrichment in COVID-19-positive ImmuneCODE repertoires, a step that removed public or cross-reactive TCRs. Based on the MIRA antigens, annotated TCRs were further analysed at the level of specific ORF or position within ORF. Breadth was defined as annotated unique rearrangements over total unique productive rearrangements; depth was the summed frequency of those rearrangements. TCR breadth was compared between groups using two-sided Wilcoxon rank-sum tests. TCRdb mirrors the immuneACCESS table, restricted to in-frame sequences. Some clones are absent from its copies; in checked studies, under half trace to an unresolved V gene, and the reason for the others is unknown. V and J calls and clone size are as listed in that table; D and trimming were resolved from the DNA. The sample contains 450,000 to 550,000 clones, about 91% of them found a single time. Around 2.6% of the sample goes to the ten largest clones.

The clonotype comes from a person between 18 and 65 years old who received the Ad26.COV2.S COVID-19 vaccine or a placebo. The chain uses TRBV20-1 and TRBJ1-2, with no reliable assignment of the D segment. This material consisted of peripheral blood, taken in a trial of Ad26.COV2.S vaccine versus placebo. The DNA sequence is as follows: TGCAGTGCCAGTAGGCAGACCACCTATGGCTACACCTTC. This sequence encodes CSASRQTTYGYTF.